This T cell receptor (beta chain) was observed in a study of blood T cell repertoires in COVID-19. Turning to the study itself: Samples representing acute and convalescent COVID-19 were sourced from the United States, Italy and Spain. PBMCs, B-cell-depleted T cells, or T cells were the source of the cDNA or gDNA that made up the material.

There are 14 residues in the CDR3. The germline V gene has CDR1 LNHDA and CDR2 SQIVND (reference sequence). The ends were cut back, 4 bases at V and 2 bases at J, with 9 bases in the middle. Per the original methods: Reference gene primer amplification gave estimated nucleated cell counts. Measured with immunoSEQ multiplex PCR; TCRdb has only the in-frame clones, and not every one. The V and J calls and clone size come from that table; D and trimming were worked out from the DNA. The sample has under 300,000 clones, roughly nine tenths seen once; the top ten hold about an eighth. This chain connects TRBV19 to TRBJ1-5; TRBD1 might be the D (6 bases). This TCR was sampled from a woman under 40 with COVID-19, enrolled during active disease. Material for sequencing was peripheral blood. The CDR3 spells CASSKAGGNQPQHF. DNA of the CDR3: TGTGCCAGTAGTAAGGCAGGGGGCAATCAGCCCCAGCATTTT.